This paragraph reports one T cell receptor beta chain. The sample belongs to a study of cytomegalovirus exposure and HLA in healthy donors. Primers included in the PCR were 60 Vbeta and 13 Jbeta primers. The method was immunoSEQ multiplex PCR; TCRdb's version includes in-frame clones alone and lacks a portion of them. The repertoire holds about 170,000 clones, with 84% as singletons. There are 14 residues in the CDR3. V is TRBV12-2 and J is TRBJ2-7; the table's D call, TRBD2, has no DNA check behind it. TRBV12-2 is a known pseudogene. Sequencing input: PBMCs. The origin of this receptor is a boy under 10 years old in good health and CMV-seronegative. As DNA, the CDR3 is TGTGCAAGTCGCAACAGAGCGGAGGGCCGAGGGCAGTACTTC. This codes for CASRNRAEGRGQYF.